This T cell receptor (beta chain) was profiled in a study of naive and memory T cell subsets. Study-wide results and limits: A few larger clonotypes appeared in naive repertoires, especially CD8, possibly memory cells re-expressing CD45RA.

Regarding this clonotype: Its target is not known.

The CDR3 loop spans 14 amino acids. CDR1 is SQVTM and CDR2 is ANQGSEA in the germline V gene. V lost 3 bases to trimming and J lost 2 bases, with 14 bases between them. An equimolar mix of two oligonucleotides served as the beta constant-region primer for TRBC1 and TRBC2. MiXCR, run by TCRdb on the UMI-ligation and nested PCR reads, gives a single entry per CDR3 protein. The table shows 120,000 to 150,000 distinct CDR3 sequences, with about 17% occurring only once. Input material: naive CD4+ T cells from blood. The clonotype was recovered from a human donor in good health. The rearrangement joins TRBV29-1 to TRBJ2-7, with D hard to call. The CDR3: CSVDAGDWAYEQYF. In nucleotides, the CDR3 is TGCAGCGTTGATGCAGGCGATTGGGCCTACGAGCAGTACTTC.